The rows below give T cell receptor beta chains drawn from one sample of a study of T-cell reconstitution after alpha-beta-depleted transplantation in children. TCRdb reprocessed the PCR reads via MiXCR and lists one record per CDR3 protein. The table lists 200,000 to 250,000 distinct CDR3 sequences, about a tenth of them singletons, with 25% to 30% in the top ten. The sample was PBMCs, taken before TCRalphabeta/CD19-depleted stem cell transplant. The receptors shown here come from a child younger than two with acute myeloid leukemia, due to receive a stem cell transplant. The CDR3 runs from the conserved cysteine through the conserved F or W. D genes are given only for firm matches. The listing skips clone size in some rows; elsewhere it reads once, few, many or a size class.

V gene	clone size	J gene	D gene	CDR3 protein	CDR3 DNA
TRBV7-2	.	TRBJ2-2	TRBD1	CASSWTGQNTGELFF	TGTGCCAGCAGCTGGACAGGTCAAAACACCGGGGAGCTGTTTTTT
TRBV20-1	many	TRBJ1-6	.	CSAREGSYNSPLHF	TGCAGTGCTAGAGAGGGCTCCTATAATTCACCCCTCCACTTT
TRBV7-9	.	TRBJ1-1	.	CASSLVGSNTEAFF	TGTGCCAGCAGCTTAGTGGGCTCTAACACTGAAGCTTTCTTT
TRBV7-2	many	TRBJ1-6	.	CASSNSISTYNSPLHF	TGTGCCAGCAGCAACAGCATATCCACCTATAATTCACCCCTCCACTTT
TRBV19	.	TRBJ1-5	TRBD1	CASSQTGGRQPQHF	TGTGCCAGTAGTCAGACAGGGGGTCGGCAGCCCCAGCATTTT
TRBV29-1	many	TRBJ2-1	TRBD2	CSVDLAGVVNEQFF	TGCAGCGTTGACCTAGCGGGAGTCGTCAATGAGCAGTTCTTC
TRBV5-1	many	TRBJ2-1	.	CASSPGTKNEQFF	TGCGCCAGCAGCCCCGGGACAAAAAATGAGCAGTTCTTC
TRBV11-2	many	TRBJ2-1	.	CASSPEGGSSYNEQFF	TGTGCCAGCAGCCCGGAGGGGGGGAGCTCCTACAATGAGCAGTTCTTC
TRBV19	many	TRBJ2-1	TRBD2	CASSMGRGASYNEQFF	TGTGCCAGTAGTATGGGGCGGGGGGCCTCCTACAATGAGCAGTTCTTC
TRBV7-2	many	TRBJ2-1	.	CASSLAGSNEQFF	TGTGCCAGCAGCTTAGCCGGTAGCAATGAGCAGTTCTTC
TRBV2	many	TRBJ2-5	.	CASRPGNQETQYF	TGTGCCAGCCGCCCCGGGAATCAAGAGACCCAGTACTTC
TRBV11-2	.	TRBJ2-1	.	CASSAFYGTDNEQFF	TGTGCCAGCAGCGCCTTCTACGGGACTGACAATGAGCAGTTCTTC
TRBV27	many	TRBJ2-4	.	CASRDGGAKNIQYF	TGTGCCTCCCGGGATGGGGGAGCCAAAAACATTCAGTACTTC
TRBV30	many	TRBJ2-2	.	CAWGQNIDDGELFF	TGTGCCTGGGGCCAAAATATAGACGACGGGGAGCTGTTTTTT
TRBV5-1	many	TRBJ2-7	TRBD1	CASSIRDRGAEQYF	TGCGCCAGCAGCATCCGGGACAGGGGAGCAGAGCAGTACTTC
TRBV28	.	TRBJ1-2	.	CASSTIMGGLDYGYTF	TGTGCCAGCAGTACTATCATGGGCGGTCTTGACTATGGCTACACCTTC
TRBV2	many	TRBJ2-7	.	CASSGGALPPYEQYF	TGTGCCAGCAGTGGAGGAGCGCTCCCTCCCTACGAGCAGTACTTC
TRBV27	many	TRBJ2-3	.	CASIGRGGGGTDTQYF	TGTGCCAGCATTGGAAGGGGGGGCGGGGGCACAGATACGCAGTATTTT
TRBV6-5	many	TRBJ1-1	.	CASSYFGNTEAFF	TGTGCCAGCAGTTACTTCGGGAACACTGAAGCTTTCTTT
TRBV20-1	many	TRBJ2-7	TRBD1	CSADRGEQYF	TGCAGTGCTGACAGGGGCGAGCAGTACTTC
TRBV18	.	TRBJ2-7	TRBD2	CASSRERGPYEQYF	TGTGCCAGCTCACGGGAGCGGGGGCCGTACGAGCAGTACTTC
TRBV30	.	TRBJ2-4	.	CAWSGNRENIQYF	TGTGCCTGGAGTGGTAACAGGGAAAACATTCAGTACTTC
TRBV7-2	many	TRBJ2-1	.	CASSLERDLEQFF	TGTGCCAGCAGCTTAGAACGGGACCTTGAGCAGTTCTTC
TRBV11-2	many	TRBJ1-6	.	CASSLVRTFSTPLHF	TGTGCCAGCAGCTTAGTCCGGACCTTCAGCACACCCCTCCACTTT
TRBV7-2	many	TRBJ2-5	.	CASSLGPTDQETQYF	TGTGCCAGCAGCTTAGGCCCGACTGATCAAGAGACCCAGTACTTC
TRBV5-4	many	TRBJ2-7	.	CASSLDRPYEQYF	TGTGCCAGCAGCTTGGACAGACCGTACGAGCAGTACTTC
TRBV7-9	many	TRBJ1-6	.	CASSPPGSSYNSPLHF	TGTGCCAGCAGCCCCCCAGGGAGCTCCTATAATTCACCCCTCCACTTT
TRBV7-9	many	TRBJ2-1	.	CASSFWTENEQFF	TGTGCCAGCAGCTTCTGGACAGAAAATGAGCAGTTCTTC
TRBV20-1	many	TRBJ2-2	TRBD2	CSAGLAGNTGELFF	TGCAGTGCTGGACTAGCGGGGAACACCGGGGAGCTGTTTTTT
TRBV5-5	many	TRBJ1-4	.	CASSQSLTTTNEKLFF	TGTGCCAGCAGCCAGTCCCTGACAACAACTAATGAAAAACTGTTTTTT
TRBV11-1	many	TRBJ2-1	.	CASSLRSIGRGGLSDNEQFF	TGTGCCAGCAGCTTACGCTCAATTGGCAGGGGCGGTCTATCTGACAATGAGCAGTTCTTC
TRBV6-2/TRBV6-3	many	TRBJ2-3	.	CASSPPDGRRTDTQYF	TGTGCCAGCAGTCCCCCGGATGGGAGGCGAACAGATACGCAGTATTTT
TRBV6-2/TRBV6-3	many	TRBJ2-7	TRBD2	CASSSRGLAGSYEQYF	TGTGCCAGCAGTTCCAGGGGACTAGCGGGCTCCTACGAGCAGTACTTC
TRBV3-1	many	TRBJ2-5	.	CASSRSPGETQYF	TGTGCCAGCAGTAGATCCCCCGGGGAGACCCAGTACTTC
TRBV20-1	many	TRBJ2-7	.	CSASRQGGYEQYF	TGCAGTGCTAGTCGGCAGGGTGGCTACGAGCAGTACTTC
TRBV4-2	many	TRBJ2-7	.	CASSQDQWLSYEQYF	TGTGCCAGCAGCCAAGATCAGTGGTTATCCTACGAGCAGTACTTC